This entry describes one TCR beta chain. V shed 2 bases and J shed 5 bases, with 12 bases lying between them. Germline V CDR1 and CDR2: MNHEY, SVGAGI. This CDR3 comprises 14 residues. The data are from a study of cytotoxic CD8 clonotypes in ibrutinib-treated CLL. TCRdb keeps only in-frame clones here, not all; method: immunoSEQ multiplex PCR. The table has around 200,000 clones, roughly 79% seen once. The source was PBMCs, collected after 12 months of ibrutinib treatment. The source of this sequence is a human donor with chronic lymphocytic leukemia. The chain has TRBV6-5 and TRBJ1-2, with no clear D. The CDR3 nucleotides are TGTGCCAGCAGTTACCTCTTGGGAACTTATGGCTACACCTTC. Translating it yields CASSYLLGTYGYTF.